These T cell receptor beta chains were read from a single sample in a study of T cells after yellow fever vaccination. TCRdb re-called the 5' RACE reads through MiXCR, storing one row per CDR3 protein. This table holds under 600,000 distinct CDR3 sequences, about a fifth found once. The sample was PBMCs, taken 20 to 25 days after the first yellow fever vaccination. Receptors were obtained from a man younger than 30 who received the YFV17D yellow fever vaccine. Each CDR3 is given with its conserved first and last residue. A D gene is named only where the DNA matches it firmly. The size of a clone is reported for some rows only, either as once, few or many, or as a class for expanded clones.

clone size: few; D gene: -; V gene: TRBV2; J gene: TRBJ1-4; CDR3 DNA: TGTGCCAGCAGACAACGGGGCCTGGGAACTAATGAAAAACTGTTTTTT; CDR3 protein: CASRQRGLGTNEKLFF
clone size: -; D gene: -; V gene: TRBV7-6; J gene: TRBJ1-5; CDR3 DNA: TGTGCCAGCAGCTTAGTTCAGGGGCATCGGCAGCCCCAGCATTTT; CDR3 protein: CASSLVQGHRQPQHF
clone size: few; D gene: -; V gene: TRBV20-1; J gene: TRBJ2-3; CDR3 DNA: TGCAGTGCTCCCGGTTCGGGGCGGACGTTAACGCCGCAGTATTTT; CDR3 protein: CSAPGSGRTLTPQYF
clone size: once; D gene: -; V gene: TRBV4-2; J gene: TRBJ2-5; CDR3 DNA: TGTGCCAGCAGCCAAGGGTCGGGGGACCAAGAGACCCAGTACTTC; CDR3 protein: CASSQGSGDQETQYF
clone size: -; D gene: -; V gene: TRBV5-1; J gene: TRBJ1-2; CDR3 DNA: TGCGCCAGCAGCTTGCAACGTGGGGGGAACTATGGCTACACCTTC; CDR3 protein: CASSLQRGGNYGYTF
clone size: -; D gene: -; V gene: TRBV28; J gene: TRBJ2-2; CDR3 DNA: TGTGCCAGCAGTTCCTCGGGACATACGAACACCGGGGAGCTGTTTTTT; CDR3 protein: CASSSSGHTNTGELFF
clone size: many; D gene: -; V gene: TRBV4-2; J gene: TRBJ1-5; CDR3 DNA: TGTGCCAGCAGTCATCCCGGCCAGCCCCAGCATTTT; CDR3 protein: CASSHPGQPQHF
clone size: -; D gene: -; V gene: TRBV7-2; J gene: TRBJ2-7; CDR3 DNA: TGTGCCAGCAGCTTAGGTGGGGGCGAGCAGTACTTC; CDR3 protein: CASSLGGGEQYF
clone size: few; D gene: TRBD1; V gene: TRBV20-1; J gene: TRBJ2-1; CDR3 DNA: TGCAGTGCTATGACATTCCTCAGGGGGAATGAGCAGTTCTTC; CDR3 protein: CSAMTFLRGNEQFF
clone size: -; D gene: TRBD2; V gene: TRBV4-3; J gene: TRBJ2-3; CDR3 DNA: TGCGCCAGCAGCCAAGAGGTAGCGGGGGTTAGCACAGATACGCAGTATTTT; CDR3 protein: CASSQEVAGVSTDTQYF
clone size: few; D gene: TRBD1; V gene: TRBV6-4; J gene: TRBJ2-7; CDR3 DNA: TGTGCCAGGGGACAGGGGAACTACGAGCAGTACTTC; CDR3 protein: CARGQGNYEQYF
clone size: -; D gene: TRBD1; V gene: TRBV20-1; J gene: TRBJ2-7; CDR3 DNA: TGCAGTGCGTCGACAGGGGGAGTCTACGAGCAGTACTTC; CDR3 protein: CSASTGGVYEQYF
clone size: -; D gene: -; V gene: TRBV21-1; J gene: TRBJ1-5; CDR3 DNA: TGTGCCAGCAGCAAAGGGGACAGGGTACGACAGCCCCAGCATTTT; CDR3 protein: CASSKGDRVRQPQHF
clone size: few; D gene: -; V gene: TRBV10-2; J gene: TRBJ1-1; CDR3 DNA: TGCGCCAGCAGTGTTGGGGCGGGGGCGCATACTGAAGCTTTCTTT; CDR3 protein: CASSVGAGAHTEAFF
clone size: -; D gene: -; V gene: TRBV28; J gene: TRBJ1-5; CDR3 DNA: TGTGCCAGCAGTTCACTGGGCGGGCGACACAATCAGCCCCAGCATTTT; CDR3 protein: CASSSLGGRHNQPQHF
clone size: -; D gene: -; V gene: TRBV20-1; J gene: TRBJ1-6; CDR3 DNA: TGCAGTGCTAGCCCCTCCGCCGGAGATTCACCCCTCCACTTT; CDR3 protein: CSASPSAGDSPLHF
clone size: few; D gene: TRBD1; V gene: TRBV29-1; J gene: TRBJ2-1; CDR3 DNA: TGCAGCGTTGAAGGGGACAGGGGGTCTAATGAGCAGTTCTTC; CDR3 protein: CSVEGDRGSNEQFF
clone size: few; D gene: TRBD2; V gene: TRBV24-1; J gene: TRBJ2-3; CDR3 DNA: TGTGCCACGTACCGGGAGGACCGGGAAAAAAATACGCAGTATTTT; CDR3 protein: CATYREDREKNTQYF
clone size: -; D gene: TRBD1; V gene: TRBV7-9; J gene: TRBJ1-5; CDR3 DNA: TGTGCCAGCAGCAGAGGACAGGGCCACAATCAGCCCCAGCATTTT; CDR3 protein: CASSRGQGHNQPQHF
clone size: few; D gene: -; V gene: TRBV29-1; J gene: TRBJ2-5; CDR3 DNA: TGCAGCGTTCAAAGACTCGCTCGCCTCCAAGAGACCCAGTACTTC; CDR3 protein: CSVQRLARLQETQYF
clone size: few; D gene: -; V gene: TRBV20-1; J gene: TRBJ2-5; CDR3 DNA: TGCAGTGCCAGCGACCCAAGCACCCAAGAGACCCAGTACTTC; CDR3 protein: CSASDPSTQETQYF
clone size: few; D gene: -; V gene: TRBV6-5; J gene: TRBJ1-2; CDR3 DNA: TGTGCCAGCAATTACAAATTTGGGAACTACTATGGCTACACCTTC; CDR3 protein: CASNYKFGNYYGYTF
clone size: -; D gene: -; V gene: TRBV7-2; J gene: TRBJ1-3; CDR3 DNA: TGTGCCAGCAGCTTAGGGGGGGGTTACTCTGGAAACACCATATATTTT; CDR3 protein: CASSLGGGYSGNTIYF